This TCR beta chain was recorded in a study of cytomegalovirus exposure and HLA in healthy donors. General study findings and limits: There were approximately 150 TCR beta chains listed as cytomegalovirus-associated.

The V and J ends lost 7 bases and 3 bases respectively, with 10 bases between them. There are 13 residues in the CDR3. Germline V gene data show CDR1 as MNHEY and CDR2 as SVGAGI. Comment on this clone: Its antigen is not known.

Researchers ran the PCR with 60 Vbeta and 13 Jbeta primers. Assay: immunoSEQ multiplex PCR; the TCRdb copy retains only in-frame clones and omits some. The sample yields approximately 90,000 clones, approximately 77% seen once. The sequenced sample was PBMCs. The chain recombines TRBV6-5 with TRBJ2-1; D may be TRBD2 (5 bases). The origin of this receptor is a man between 25 and 39 years old in good health and CMV-seronegative. CDR3 sequence reads: CASTSGLYNEQFF. CDR3 in DNA: TGTGCCAGCACCTCCGGACTCTACAATGAGCAGTTCTTC.